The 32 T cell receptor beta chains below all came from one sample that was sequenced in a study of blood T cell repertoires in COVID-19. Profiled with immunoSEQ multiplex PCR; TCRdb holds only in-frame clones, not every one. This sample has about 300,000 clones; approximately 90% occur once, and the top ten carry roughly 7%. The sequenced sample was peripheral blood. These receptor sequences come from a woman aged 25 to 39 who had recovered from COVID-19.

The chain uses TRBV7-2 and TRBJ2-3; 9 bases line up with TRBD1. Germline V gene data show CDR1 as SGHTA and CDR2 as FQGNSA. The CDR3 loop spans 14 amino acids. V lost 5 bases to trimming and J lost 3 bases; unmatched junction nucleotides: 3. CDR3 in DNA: TGTGCCAGCAGCCCAGGGACAGGGACAGATACGCAGTATTTT. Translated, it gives CASSPGTGTDTQYF.

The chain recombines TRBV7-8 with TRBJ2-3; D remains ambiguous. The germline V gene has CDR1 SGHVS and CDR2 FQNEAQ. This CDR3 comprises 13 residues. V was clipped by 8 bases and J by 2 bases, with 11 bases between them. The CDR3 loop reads CASQNLNTDTQYF. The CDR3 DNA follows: TGTGCCAGCCAAAACCTAAACACAGATACGCAGTATTTT.

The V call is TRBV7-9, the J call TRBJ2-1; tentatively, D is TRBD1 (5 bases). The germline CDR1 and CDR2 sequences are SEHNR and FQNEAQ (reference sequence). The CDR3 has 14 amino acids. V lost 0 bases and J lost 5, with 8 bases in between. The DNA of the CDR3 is TGTGCCAGCAGCTTAGCACAGGATAACAATGAGCAGTTCTTC. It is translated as CASSLAQDNNEQFF.

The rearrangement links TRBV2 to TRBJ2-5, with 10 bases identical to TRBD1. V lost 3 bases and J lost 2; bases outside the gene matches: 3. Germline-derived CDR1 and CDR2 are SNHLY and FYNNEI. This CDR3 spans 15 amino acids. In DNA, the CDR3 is TGTGCCAGCAGTGATAGGGGACAGGGGCAAGAGACCCAGTACTTC. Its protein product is CASSDRGQGQETQYF.

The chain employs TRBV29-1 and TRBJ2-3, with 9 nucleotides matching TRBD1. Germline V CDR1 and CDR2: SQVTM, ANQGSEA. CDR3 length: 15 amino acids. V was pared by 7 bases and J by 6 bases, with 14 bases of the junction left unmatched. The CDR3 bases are TGCAGCGCCCCCTCCAGGACAGGGGCGCCGGATACGCAGTATTTT. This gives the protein CSAPSRTGAPDTQYF.

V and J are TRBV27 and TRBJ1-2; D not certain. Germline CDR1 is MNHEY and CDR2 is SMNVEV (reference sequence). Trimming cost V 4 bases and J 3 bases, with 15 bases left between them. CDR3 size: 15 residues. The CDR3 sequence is CASSSRPTNDYGYTF. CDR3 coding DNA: TGTGCCAGCAGTTCGAGGCCTACAAATGACTATGGCTACACCTTC.

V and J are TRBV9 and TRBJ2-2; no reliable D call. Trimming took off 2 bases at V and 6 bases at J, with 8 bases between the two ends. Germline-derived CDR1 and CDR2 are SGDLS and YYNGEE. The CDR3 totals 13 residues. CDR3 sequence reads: CASSVYFSGELFF. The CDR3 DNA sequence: TGTGCCAGCAGCGTGTACTTCTCCGGGGAGCTGTTTTTT.

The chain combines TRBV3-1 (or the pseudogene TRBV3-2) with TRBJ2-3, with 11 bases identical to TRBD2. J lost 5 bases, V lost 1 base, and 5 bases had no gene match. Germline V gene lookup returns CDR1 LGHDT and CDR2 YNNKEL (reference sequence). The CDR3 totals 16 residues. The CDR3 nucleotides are TGTGCCAGCAGCCAAGGTAGCGGGGGGGCGGTAGATACGCAGTATTTT. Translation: CASSQGSGGAVDTQYF.

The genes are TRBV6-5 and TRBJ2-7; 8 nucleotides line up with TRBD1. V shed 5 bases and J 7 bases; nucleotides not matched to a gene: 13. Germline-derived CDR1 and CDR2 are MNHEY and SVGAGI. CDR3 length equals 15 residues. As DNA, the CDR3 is TGTGCCAGCAGTCCGGACAGGGCCCGTTCGGGAGAGCAGTACTTC. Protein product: CASSPDRARSGEQYF.

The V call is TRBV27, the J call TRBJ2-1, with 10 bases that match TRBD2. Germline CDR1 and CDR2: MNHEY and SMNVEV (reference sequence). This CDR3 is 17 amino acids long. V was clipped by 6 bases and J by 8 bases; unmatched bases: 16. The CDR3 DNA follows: TGTGCCAGCAGAGGACTACGAGCGGGGGGGTTTTCGGATGAGCAGTTCTTC. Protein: CASRGLRAGGFSDEQFF.

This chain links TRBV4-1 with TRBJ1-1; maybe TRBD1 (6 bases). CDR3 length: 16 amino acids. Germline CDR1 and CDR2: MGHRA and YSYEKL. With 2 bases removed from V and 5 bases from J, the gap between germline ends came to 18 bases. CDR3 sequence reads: CASSQSMQGKKTEAFF. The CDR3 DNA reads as TGCGCCAGCAGCCAATCGATGCAGGGGAAGAAAACTGAAGCTTTCTTT.

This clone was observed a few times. The CDR3 region is CASNRQGASYNSPLHF. The CDR3, as DNA: TGTGCCAGCAACCGACAGGGGGCATCCTATAATTCACCCCTCCACTTT. This rearrangement joins TRBV7-9 to TRBJ1-6, with 10 bases identical to TRBD1. The V gene end was trimmed by 7 bases and the J gene end by 1 base; junction bases not matched to a gene: 4. Germline values: CDR1 SEHNR, CDR2 FQNEAQ (reference sequence). CDR3 length equals 16 residues.

CDR3 coding DNA: TGTGCCAGCAGCAAGGACAGGGGACCTTTTGGCTACACCTTC. As protein: CASSKDRGPFGYTF. This sequence joins TRBV7-2 and TRBJ1-2; 9 nucleotides line up with TRBD1. Germline CDR1 reads SGHTA; CDR2 reads FQGNSA. The CDR3 runs to 14 residues. V lost 5 bases and J lost 7; bases outside the gene matches: 8.

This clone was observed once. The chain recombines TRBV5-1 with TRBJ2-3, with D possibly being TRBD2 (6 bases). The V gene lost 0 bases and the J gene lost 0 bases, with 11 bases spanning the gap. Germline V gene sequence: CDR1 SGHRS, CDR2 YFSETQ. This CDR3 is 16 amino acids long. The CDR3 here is CASSLGYSGSTDTQYF. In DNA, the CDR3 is TGCGCCAGCAGCTTGGGTTATAGCGGAAGCACAGATACGCAGTATTTT.

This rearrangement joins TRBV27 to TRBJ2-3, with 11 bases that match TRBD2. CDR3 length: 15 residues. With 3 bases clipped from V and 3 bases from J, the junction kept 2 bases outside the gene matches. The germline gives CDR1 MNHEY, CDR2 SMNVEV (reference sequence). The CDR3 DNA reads TGTGCCAGCAGTTTTGGGACTAGCGGTACAGATACGCAGTATTTT. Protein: CASSFGTSGTDTQYF.

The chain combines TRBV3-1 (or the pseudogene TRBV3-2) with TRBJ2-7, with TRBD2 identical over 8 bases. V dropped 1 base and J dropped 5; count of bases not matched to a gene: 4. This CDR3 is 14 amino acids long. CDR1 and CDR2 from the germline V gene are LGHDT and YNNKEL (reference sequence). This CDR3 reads CASSQAGGADEQYF. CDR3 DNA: TGTGCCAGCAGCCAAGCGGGGGGGGCCGACGAGCAGTACTTC.

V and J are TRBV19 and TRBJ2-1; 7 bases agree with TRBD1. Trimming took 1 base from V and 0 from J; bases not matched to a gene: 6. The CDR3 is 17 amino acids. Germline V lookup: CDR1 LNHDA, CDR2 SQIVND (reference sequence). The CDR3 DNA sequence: TGTGCCAGTAGTATAGCAGCCAGGGGGAGCTCCTACAATGAGCAGTTCTTC. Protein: CASSIAARGSSYNEQFF.

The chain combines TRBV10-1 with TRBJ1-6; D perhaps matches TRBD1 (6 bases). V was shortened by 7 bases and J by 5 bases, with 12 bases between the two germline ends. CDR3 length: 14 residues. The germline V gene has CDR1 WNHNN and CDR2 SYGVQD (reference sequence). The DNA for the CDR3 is TGCGCCAGCACCCCGGGACACCATAATTCACCCCTCCACTTT. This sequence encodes CASTPGHHNSPLHF.

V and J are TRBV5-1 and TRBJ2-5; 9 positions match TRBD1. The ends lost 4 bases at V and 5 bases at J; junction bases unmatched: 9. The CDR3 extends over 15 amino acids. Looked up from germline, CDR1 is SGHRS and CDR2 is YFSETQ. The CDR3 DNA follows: TGCGCCAGCAGCAGGGGGACAGGGTCGAGGGAGACCCAGTACTTC. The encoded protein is CASSRGTGSRETQYF.

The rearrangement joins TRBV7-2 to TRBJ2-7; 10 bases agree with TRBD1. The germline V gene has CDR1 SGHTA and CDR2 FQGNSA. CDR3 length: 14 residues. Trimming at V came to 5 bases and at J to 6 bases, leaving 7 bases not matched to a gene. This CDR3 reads CASSRDRGRVEQYF. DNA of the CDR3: TGTGCCAGCAGCCGGGACAGGGGAAGGGTCGAGCAGTACTTC.

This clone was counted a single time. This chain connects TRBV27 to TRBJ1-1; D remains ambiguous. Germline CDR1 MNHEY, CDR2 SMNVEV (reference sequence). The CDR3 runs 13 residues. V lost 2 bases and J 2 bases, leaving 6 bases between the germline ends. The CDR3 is CASSLLSNTEAFF. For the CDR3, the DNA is TGTGCCAGCAGTTTACTCAGTAACACTGAAGCTTTCTTT.

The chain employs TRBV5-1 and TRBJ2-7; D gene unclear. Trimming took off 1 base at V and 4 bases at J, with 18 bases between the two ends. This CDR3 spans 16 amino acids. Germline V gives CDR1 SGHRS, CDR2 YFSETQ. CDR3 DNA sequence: TGCGCCAGCAGCTTGCCTGGTGATTCCATCGGTTACGAGCAGTACTTC. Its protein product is CASSLPGDSIGYEQYF.

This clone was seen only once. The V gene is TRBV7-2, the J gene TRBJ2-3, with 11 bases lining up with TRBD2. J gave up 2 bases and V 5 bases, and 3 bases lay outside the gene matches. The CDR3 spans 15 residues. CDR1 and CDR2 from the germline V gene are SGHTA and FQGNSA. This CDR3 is CASSGLAGFTDTQYF. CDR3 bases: TGTGCCAGCAGCGGACTAGCGGGTTTCACAGATACGCAGTATTTT.

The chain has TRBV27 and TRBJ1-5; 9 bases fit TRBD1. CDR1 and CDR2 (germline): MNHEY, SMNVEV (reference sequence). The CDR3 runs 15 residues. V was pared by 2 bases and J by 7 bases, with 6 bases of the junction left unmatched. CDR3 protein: CASSLTGGNGQPQHF. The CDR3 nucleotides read TGTGCCAGCAGTTTAACAGGGGGCAACGGACAGCCCCAGCATTTT.

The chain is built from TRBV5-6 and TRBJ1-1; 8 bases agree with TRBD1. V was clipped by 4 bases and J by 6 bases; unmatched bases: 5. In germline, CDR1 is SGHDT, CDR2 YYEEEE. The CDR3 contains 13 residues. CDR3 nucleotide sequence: TGTGCCAGCAGCCGGACAGGGATCGCTGAAGCTTTCTTT. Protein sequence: CASSRTGIAEAFF.

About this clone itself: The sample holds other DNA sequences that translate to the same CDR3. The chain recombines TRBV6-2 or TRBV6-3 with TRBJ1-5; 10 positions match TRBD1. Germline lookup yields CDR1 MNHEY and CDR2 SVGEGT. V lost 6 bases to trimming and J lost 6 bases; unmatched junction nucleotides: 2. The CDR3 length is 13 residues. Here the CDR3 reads CASSRQGAQPQHF. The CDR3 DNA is TGTGCCAGCAGCCGACAGGGGGCTCAGCCCCAGCATTTT.

CDR3 bases: TGTGCTACAGACGGGGGGTTCACTGAAGCTTTCTTT. Translated, it gives CATDGGFTEAFF. The V and J genes are TRBV7-9 and TRBJ1-1; tentatively, D is TRBD1 (5 bases). Germline CDR1 reads SEHNR; CDR2 reads FQNEAQ (reference sequence). The CDR3 length is 12 residues.

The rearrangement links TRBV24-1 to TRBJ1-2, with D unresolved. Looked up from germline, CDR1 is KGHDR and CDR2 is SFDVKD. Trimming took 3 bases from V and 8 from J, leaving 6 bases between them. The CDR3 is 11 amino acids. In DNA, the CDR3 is TGTGCCACCAGTGATACAGAAGGCTACACCTTC. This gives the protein CATSDTEGYTF.

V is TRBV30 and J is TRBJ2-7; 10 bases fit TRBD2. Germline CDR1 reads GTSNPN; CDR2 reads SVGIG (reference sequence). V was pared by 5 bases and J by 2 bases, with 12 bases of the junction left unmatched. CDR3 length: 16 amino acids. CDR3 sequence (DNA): TGTGCCTGGGGGGGCCCCAGGACTAGCGGAACCTACGAGCAGTACTTC. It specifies CAWGGPRTSGTYEQYF.

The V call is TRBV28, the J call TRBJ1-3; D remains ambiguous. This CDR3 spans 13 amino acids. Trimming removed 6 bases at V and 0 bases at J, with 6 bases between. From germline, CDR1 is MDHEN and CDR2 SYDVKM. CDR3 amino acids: CASRLYSGNTIYF. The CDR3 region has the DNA TGTGCCAGCAGACTATACTCTGGAAACACCATATATTTT.

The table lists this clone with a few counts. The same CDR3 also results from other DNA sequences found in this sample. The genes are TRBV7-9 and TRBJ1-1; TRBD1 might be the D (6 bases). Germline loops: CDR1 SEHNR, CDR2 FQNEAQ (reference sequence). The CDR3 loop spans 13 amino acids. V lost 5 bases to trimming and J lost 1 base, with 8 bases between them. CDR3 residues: CASSLTGNTEAFF. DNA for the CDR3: TGTGCCAGCAGCCTGACAGGGAACACTGAAGCTTTCTTT. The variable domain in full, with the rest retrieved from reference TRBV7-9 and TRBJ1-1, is DTGVSQNPRHKITKRGQNVTFRCDPISEHNRLYWYRQTLGQGPEFLTYFQNEAQLEKSRLLSDRFSAERPKGSFSTLEIQRTEQGDSAMYLCASSLTGNTEAFFGQGTRLTVV.

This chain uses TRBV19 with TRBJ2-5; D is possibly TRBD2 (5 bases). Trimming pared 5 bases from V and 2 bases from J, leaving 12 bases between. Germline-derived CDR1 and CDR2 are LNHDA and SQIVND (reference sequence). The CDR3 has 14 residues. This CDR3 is CASSPRGVQETQYF. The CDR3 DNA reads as TGTGCCAGTAGTCCCCGGGGAGTTCAAGAGACCCAGTACTTC.